This entry lists 16 T cell receptor beta chains sequenced from one sample in a study of CD8+CD57+ T cells in acquired aplastic anemia. Template material for TCR beta VDJ and CDR3 profiling consisted of genomic DNA. TCRdb analysed the reads with MiXCR anew, one entry per CDR3 protein. This table has 250,000 to 300,000 distinct CDR3 sequences, 50% to 70% appearing once. The specimen sequenced was sorted CD4+, CD8+, or CD8+CD57+ T cells (not recorded which) from PBMCs. All receptors come from a human donor with severe aplastic anemia or a healthy control (not recorded which).

This clonotype was seen only once. The chain uses TRBV24-1 and TRBJ2-1, with D perhaps matching TRBD1 (8 bases). V shed 3 bases and J shed 9 bases, with 14 bases lying between them. CDR3 length equals 14 residues. Germline-derived CDR1 and CDR2 are KGHDR and SFDVKD. The CDR3 region is CATSDTNRGGEQFF. DNA of the CDR3: TGTGCCACCAGTGATACGAACAGGGGGGGTGAGCAGTTCTTC.

The genes are TRBV10-3 and TRBJ1-5, with D unresolved. Germline CDR1 ENHRY, CDR2 SYGVKD. This CDR3 is 14 amino acids long. V lost 5 bases to trimming and J lost 5 bases, with 13 bases between them. The CDR3 DNA reads TGTGCCATCAGTCGGGATGGTTTAGATCAGCCCCAGCATTTT. This codes for CAISRDGLDQPQHF.

The J gene is TRBJ1-5, the V gene TRBV7-8, with D uncertain. CDR1 and CDR2 (germline): SGHVS, FQNEAQ. V was clipped by 5 bases and J by 7 bases, with 21 bases between them. The CDR3 is 16 amino acids. Here the CDR3 reads CASSQSGGRYEQPQHF. CDR3 nucleotides: TGTGCCAGCAGCCAGAGTGGCGGGCGATACGAGCAGCCCCAGCATTTT.

This clonotype was observed a few times. The V gene is TRBV27, the J gene TRBJ1-6; D might be TRBD1 (5 bases). V was clipped by 2 bases and J by 4 bases, with 15 bases between them. The germline gives CDR1 MNHEY, CDR2 SMNVEV (reference sequence). This CDR3 has 17 residues. The DNA of the CDR3 is TGTGCCAGCAGTTTAGTCCCAGGGACCCGTTATAATTCACCCCTCCACTTT. Protein product: CASSLVPGTRYNSPLHF.

The chain is built from TRBV20-1 and TRBJ2-3, with 8 bases matching TRBD2. The CDR3 covers 16 residues. Germline V CDR1 and CDR2: DFQATT, SNEGSKA (reference sequence). V dropped 6 bases and J dropped 1; count of bases not matched to a gene: 12. The CDR3 DNA reads as TGCAGTGCCCTTGCAGATAGCGGGGACGGCACAGATACGCAGTATTTT. This codes for CSALADSGDGTDTQYF.

The CDR3 DNA follows: TGCAGTGCTAGGATAAGCGGGGGGATCTACGAGCAGTACTTC. This encodes CSARISGGIYEQYF. J is TRBJ2-7 and V is TRBV20-1; 9 bases align to TRBD2. V shed 3 bases, J shed 3 bases, and the junction held 6 bases outside the gene matches. Germline CDR1 reads DFQATT; CDR2 reads SNEGSKA (reference sequence). The CDR3 spans 14 residues.

This clonotype was observed a few times. This rearrangement joins TRBV20-1 to TRBJ2-7; TRBD1 is a possible D gene (5 bases). Germline CDR1 reads DFQATT; CDR2 reads SNEGSKA (reference sequence). The CDR3 loop spans 13 amino acids. Trimming removed 3 bases at V and 3 bases at J, with 12 bases between. The CDR3 region has the DNA TGCAGTGCTAGTGGGCAGGGTGGCTACGAGCAGTACTTC. This sequence encodes CSASGQGGYEQYF.

The V call is TRBV7-9, the J call TRBJ1-5; D uncertain. The CDR3 runs 13 residues. V was trimmed by 5 bases and J by 5 bases, leaving 10 bases between them. The germline CDR1 and CDR2 sequences are SEHNR and FQNEAQ (reference sequence). The CDR3 DNA sequence: TGTGCCAGCAGCCGACGAGTTGATCAGCCCCAGCATTTT. Protein: CASSRRVDQPQHF. Supplemented by reference TRBV7-9 and TRBJ1-5, the full variable domain reads DTGVSQNPRHKITKRGQNVTFRCDPISEHNRLYWYRQTLGQGPEFLTYFQNEAQLEKSRLLSDRFSAERPKGSFSTLEIQRTEQGDSAMYLCASSRRVDQPQHFGDGTRLSIL.

This chain connects TRBV24-1 to TRBJ1-5; TRBD1 might be the D (5 bases). V lost 0 bases, J lost 9 bases, and 5 bases lay in between. CDR3 length: 12 amino acids. Germline CDR1 is KGHDR and CDR2 is SFDVKD. DNA of the CDR3: TGTGCCACCAGTGATTTGCAGGGGCCCCAGCATTTT. Translating gives CATSDLQGPQHF.

This chain uses TRBV7-8 with TRBJ2-5, with 7 bases aligning to TRBD2. The CDR3 loop spans 13 amino acids. Germline V gives CDR1 SGHVS, CDR2 FQNEAQ. For the CDR3, the DNA is TGTGCAAGCTATAGGTGGGAGGGAGAGACCCAGTACTTC. This translates into CASYRWEGETQYF.

The chain links TRBV10-3 to TRBJ2-2; D uncertain. This CDR3 comprises 15 residues. The V end was cut by 3 bases, the J end by 5 bases, with 13 bases between. Looked up from germline, CDR1 is ENHRY and CDR2 is SYGVKD. CDR3 in amino acids: CAISDSDGRTGELFF. CDR3 sequence (DNA): TGTGCCATCAGTGACTCCGACGGACGGACCGGGGAGCTGTTTTTT.

V usage is TRBV7-9 and J usage is TRBJ1-5; D is unresolved. CDR1 is SEHNR and CDR2 is FQNEAQ in the germline V gene (reference sequence). There are 12 residues in the CDR3. The CDR3 DNA is TGTGGGAGCAGCTTAGACAATCAGCCCCAGCATTTT. Translating gives CGSSLDNQPQHF.

About this clonotype itself: At one end, the junction sequence differs from germline, possibly due to a read error. The chain employs TRBV9 and TRBJ2-2; possibly TRBD2 for D (6 bases). Germline V gene data show CDR1 as SGDLS and CDR2 as YYNGEE. This CDR3 comprises 15 residues. Here the CDR3 reads CASSAAGPIGNEQFF. The CDR3 DNA reads TGTGCCAGCAGCGCCGCGGGACCCATAGGGAATGAGCAGTTTTTT.

The chain couples TRBV19 to TRBJ2-3, with 12 bases aligning to TRBD2. CDR3 length: 16 amino acids. CDR1 and CDR2 (germline): LNHDA, SQIVND (reference sequence). J lost 2 bases, V lost 7 bases, and 7 bases had no gene match. The CDR3 region has the DNA TGTGCCAGTACCCTAGGACTAGCGGGGAACACAGATACGCAGTATTTT. This encodes CASTLGLAGNTDTQYF.

The chain employs TRBV7-2 and TRBJ2-1; 9 bases are shared with TRBD1. This CDR3 is built from 15 residues. V lost 5 bases and J lost 3; bases outside the gene matches: 5. The germline V gene has CDR1 SGHTA and CDR2 FQGNSA. The CDR3 DNA sequence: TGTGCCAGCAGCCGAGGACAGGGGTACTACAATGAGCAGTTCTTC. This gives the protein CASSRGQGYYNEQFF.

V and J are TRBV19 and TRBJ2-2; D gene uncertain. The CDR3 covers 14 residues. The ends were cut back, 5 bases at V and 5 bases at J, with 12 bases in the middle. Per germline, CDR1 LNHDA and CDR2 SQIVND (reference sequence). The CDR3 DNA is TGTGCCAGTAGTGAGTATTTGAGAACCGGGGAGCTGTTTTTT. Encoded protein: CASSEYLRTGELFF.